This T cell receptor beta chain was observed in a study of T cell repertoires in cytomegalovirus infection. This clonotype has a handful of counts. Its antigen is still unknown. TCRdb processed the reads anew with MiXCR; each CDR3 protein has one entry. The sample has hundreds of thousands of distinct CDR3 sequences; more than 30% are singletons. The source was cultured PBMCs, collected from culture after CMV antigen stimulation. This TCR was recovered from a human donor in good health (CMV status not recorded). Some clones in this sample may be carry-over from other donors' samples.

The chain's CDR3 is CASSRDLSEQYF. As DNA, the CDR3 is TGTGCCAGCAGCCGTGACTTAAGCGAGCAGTACTTC. This chain connects TRBV6-5 to TRBJ2-7; D is ambiguous. V shed 6 bases and J shed 6 bases, with 12 bases lying between them. Germline CDR1 reads MNHEY; CDR2 reads SVGAGI. This CDR3 is 12 amino acids long.